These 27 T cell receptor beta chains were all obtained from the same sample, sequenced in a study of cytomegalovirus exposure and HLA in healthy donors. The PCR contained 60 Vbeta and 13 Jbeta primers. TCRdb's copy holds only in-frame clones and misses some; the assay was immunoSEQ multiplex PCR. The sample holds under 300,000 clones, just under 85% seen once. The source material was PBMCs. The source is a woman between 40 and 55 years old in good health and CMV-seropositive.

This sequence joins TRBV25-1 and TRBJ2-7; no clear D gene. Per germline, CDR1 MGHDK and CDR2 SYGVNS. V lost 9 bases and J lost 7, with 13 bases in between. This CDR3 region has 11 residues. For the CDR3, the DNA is TGTGCCAGTATTGGGCGAACGGAGCAGTACTTC. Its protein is CASIGRTEQYF.

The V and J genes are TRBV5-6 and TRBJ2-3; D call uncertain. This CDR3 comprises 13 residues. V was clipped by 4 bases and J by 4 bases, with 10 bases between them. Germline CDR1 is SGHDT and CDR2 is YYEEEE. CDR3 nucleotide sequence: TGTGCCAGCAGCCACGTTGGGCCAGATACGCAGTATTTT. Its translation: CASSHVGPDTQYF. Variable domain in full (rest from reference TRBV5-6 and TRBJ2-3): DAGVTQSPTHLIKTRGQQVTLRCSPKSGHDTVSWYQQALGQGPQFIFQYYEEEERQRGNFPDRFSGHQFPNYSSELNVNALLLGDSALYLCASSHVGPDTQYFGPGTRLTVL.

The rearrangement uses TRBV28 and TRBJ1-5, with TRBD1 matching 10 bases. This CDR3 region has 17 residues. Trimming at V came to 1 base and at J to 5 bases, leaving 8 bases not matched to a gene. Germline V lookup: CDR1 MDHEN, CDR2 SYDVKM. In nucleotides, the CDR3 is TGTGCCAGCAGTTTATTCACCGGGACAGGGGACCATCAGCCCCAGCATTTT. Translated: CASSLFTGTGDHQPQHF.

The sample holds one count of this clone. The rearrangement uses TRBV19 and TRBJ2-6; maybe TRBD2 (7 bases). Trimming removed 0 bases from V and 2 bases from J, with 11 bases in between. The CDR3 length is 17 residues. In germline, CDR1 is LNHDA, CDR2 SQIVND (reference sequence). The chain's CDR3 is CASSIDGGGAGANVLTF. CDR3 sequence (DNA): TGTGCCAGTAGTATAGATGGAGGGGGGGCTGGGGCCAACGTCCTGACTTTC.

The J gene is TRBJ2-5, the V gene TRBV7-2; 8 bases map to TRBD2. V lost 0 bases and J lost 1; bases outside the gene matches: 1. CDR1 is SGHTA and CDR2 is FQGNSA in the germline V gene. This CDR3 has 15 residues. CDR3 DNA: TGTGCCAGCAGCTTAGCAGGGACTAGCCAAGAGACCCAGTACTTC. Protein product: CASSLAGTSQETQYF. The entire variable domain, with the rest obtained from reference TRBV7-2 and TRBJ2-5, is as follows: GAGVSQSPSNKVTEKGKDVELRCDPISGHTALYWYRQSLGQGLEFLIYFQGNSAPDKSGLPSDRFSAERTGGSVSTLTIQRTQQEDSAVYLCASSLAGTSQETQYFGPGTRLLVL.

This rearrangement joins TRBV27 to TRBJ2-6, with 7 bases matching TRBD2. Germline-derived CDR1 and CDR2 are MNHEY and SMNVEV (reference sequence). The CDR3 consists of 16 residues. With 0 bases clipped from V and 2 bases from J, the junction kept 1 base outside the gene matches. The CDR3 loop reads CASSLSGGTGANVLTF. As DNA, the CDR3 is TGTGCCAGCAGTTTATCGGGAGGGACTGGGGCCAACGTCCTGACTTTC. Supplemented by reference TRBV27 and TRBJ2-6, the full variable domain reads EAQVTQNPRYLITVTGKKLTVTCSQNMNHEYMSWYRQDPGLGLRQIYYSMNVEVTDKGDVPEGYKVSRKEKRNFPLILESPSPNQTSLYFCASSLSGGTGANVLTFGAGSRLTVL.

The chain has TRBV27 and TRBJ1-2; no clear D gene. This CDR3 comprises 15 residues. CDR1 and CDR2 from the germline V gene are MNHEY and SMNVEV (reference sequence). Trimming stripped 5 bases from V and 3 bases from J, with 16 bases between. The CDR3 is CASSPWVERDYGYTF. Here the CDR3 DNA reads TGTGCCAGCAGTCCCTGGGTGGAGCGGGACTATGGCTACACCTTC.

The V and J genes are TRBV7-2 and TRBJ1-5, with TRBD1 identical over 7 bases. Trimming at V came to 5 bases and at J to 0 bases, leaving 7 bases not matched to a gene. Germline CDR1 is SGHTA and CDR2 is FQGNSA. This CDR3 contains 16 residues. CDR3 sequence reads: CASSKTGAYSNQPQHF. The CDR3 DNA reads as TGTGCCAGCAGCAAAACAGGGGCTTATAGCAATCAGCCCCAGCATTTT. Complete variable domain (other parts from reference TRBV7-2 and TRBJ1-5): GAGVSQSPSNKVTEKGKDVELRCDPISGHTALYWYRQSLGQGLEFLIYFQGNSAPDKSGLPSDRFSAERTGGSVSTLTIQRTQQEDSAVYLCASSKTGAYSNQPQHFGDGTRLSIL.

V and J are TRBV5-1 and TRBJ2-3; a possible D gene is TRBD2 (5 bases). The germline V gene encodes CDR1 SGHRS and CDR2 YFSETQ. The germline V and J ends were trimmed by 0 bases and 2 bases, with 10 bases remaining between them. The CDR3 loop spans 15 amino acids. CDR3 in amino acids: CASSLASSYTDTQYF. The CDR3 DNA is TGCGCCAGCAGCTTGGCTAGCAGCTACACAGATACGCAGTATTTT.

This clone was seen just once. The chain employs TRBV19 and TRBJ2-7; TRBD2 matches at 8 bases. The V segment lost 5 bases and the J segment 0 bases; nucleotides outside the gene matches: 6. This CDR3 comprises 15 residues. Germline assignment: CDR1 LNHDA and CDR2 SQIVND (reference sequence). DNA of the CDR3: TGTGCCAGTAGTCCCGGGACTAGTGCCTCCTACGAGCAGTACTTC. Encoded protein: CASSPGTSASYEQYF.

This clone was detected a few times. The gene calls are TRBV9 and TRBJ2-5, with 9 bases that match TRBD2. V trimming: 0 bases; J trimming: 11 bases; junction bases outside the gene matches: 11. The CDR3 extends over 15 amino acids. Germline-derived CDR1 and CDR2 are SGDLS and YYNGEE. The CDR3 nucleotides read TGTGCCAGCAGCGTAGGCTTAGCGGGAGTTAATGAGCAGTACTTC. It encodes CASSVGLAGVNEQYF.

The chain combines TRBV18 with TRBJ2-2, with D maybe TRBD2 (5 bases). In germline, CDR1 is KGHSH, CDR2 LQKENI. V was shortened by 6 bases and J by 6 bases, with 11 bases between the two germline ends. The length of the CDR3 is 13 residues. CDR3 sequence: CASSPSSSGELFF. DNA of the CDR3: TGTGCCAGCTCGCCTAGCAGTTCCGGGGAGCTGTTTTTT. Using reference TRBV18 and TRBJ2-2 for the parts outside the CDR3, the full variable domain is NAGVMQNPRHLVRRRGQEARLRCSPMKGHSHVYWYRQLPEEGLKFMVYLQKENIIDESGMPKERFSAEFPKEGPSILRIQQVVRGDSAAYFCASSPSSSGELFFGEGSRLTVL.

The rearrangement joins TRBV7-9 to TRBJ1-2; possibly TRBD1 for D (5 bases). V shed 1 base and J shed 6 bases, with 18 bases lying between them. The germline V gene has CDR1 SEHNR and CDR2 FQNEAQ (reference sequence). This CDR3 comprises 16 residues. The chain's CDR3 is CASSLVGQEGGDGYTF. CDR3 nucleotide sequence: TGTGCCAGCAGCTTAGTAGGGCAGGAAGGAGGGGATGGCTACACCTTC.

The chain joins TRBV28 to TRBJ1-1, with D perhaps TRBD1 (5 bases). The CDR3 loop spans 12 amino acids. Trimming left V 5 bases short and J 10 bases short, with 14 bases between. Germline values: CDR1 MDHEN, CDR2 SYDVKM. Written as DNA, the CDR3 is TGTGCCAGCAGTCTCTCCCAGGGAGGAGCTTTCTTT. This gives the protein CASSLSQGGAFF. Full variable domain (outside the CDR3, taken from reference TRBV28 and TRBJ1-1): DVKVTQSSRYLVKRTGEKVFLECVQDMDHENMFWYRQDPGLGLRLIYFSYDVKMKEKGDIPEGYSVSREKKERFSLILESASTNQTSMYLCASSLSQGGAFFGQGTRLTVV.

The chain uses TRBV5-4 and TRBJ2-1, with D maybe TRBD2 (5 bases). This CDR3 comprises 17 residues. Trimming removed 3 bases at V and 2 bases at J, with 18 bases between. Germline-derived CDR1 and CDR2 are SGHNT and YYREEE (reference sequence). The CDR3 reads CASSSPLASGTYNEQFF. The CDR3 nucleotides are TGTGCCAGCAGCTCACCCTTGGCCAGCGGAACCTACAATGAGCAGTTCTTC.

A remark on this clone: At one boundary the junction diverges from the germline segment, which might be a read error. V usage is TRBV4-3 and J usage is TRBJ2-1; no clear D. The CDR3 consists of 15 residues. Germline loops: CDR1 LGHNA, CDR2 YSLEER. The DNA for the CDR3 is TGCGCCAGCAGCGAAGACTTACTCCCTTACAATGAGCAGTTCTTC. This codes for CASSEDLLPYNEQFF.

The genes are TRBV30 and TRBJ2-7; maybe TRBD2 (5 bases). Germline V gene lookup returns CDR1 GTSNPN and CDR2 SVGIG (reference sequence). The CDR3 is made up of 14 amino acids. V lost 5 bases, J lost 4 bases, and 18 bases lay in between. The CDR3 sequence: CAWSRGRELYEQYF. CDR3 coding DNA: TGTGCCTGGTCCCGCGGAAGGGAGCTATACGAGCAGTACTTC.

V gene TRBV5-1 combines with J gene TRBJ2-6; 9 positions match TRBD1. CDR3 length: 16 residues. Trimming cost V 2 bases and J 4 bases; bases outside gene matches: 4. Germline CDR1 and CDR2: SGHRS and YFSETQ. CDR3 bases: TGCGCCAGCAGCTTAGGGACAGGGTCCGGGGCCAACGTCCTGACTTTC. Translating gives CASSLGTGSGANVLTF.

Here the CDR3 reads CASSEFRGTNEKLFF. The CDR3 DNA reads TGTGCCAGCAGTGAATTTCGGGGTACTAATGAAAAACTGTTTTTT. The V call is TRBV2, the J call TRBJ1-4, with D unresolved. Germline CDR1 SNHLY, CDR2 FYNNEI. The CDR3 length is 15 residues. With 2 bases removed from V and 2 bases from J, the gap between germline ends came to 9 bases.

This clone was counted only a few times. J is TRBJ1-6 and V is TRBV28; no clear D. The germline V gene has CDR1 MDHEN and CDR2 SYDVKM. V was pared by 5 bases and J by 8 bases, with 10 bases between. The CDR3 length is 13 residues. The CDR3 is CASSGSRDSPLHF. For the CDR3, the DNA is TGTGCCAGCAGTGGCTCCCGGGATTCACCCCTCCACTTT.

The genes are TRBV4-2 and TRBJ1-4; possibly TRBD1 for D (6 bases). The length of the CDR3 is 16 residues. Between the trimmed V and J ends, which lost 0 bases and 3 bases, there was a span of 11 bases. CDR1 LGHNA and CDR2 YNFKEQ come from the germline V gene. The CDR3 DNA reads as TGTGCCAGCAGCCAAGAAACAGGGTGGGCTAATGAAAAACTGTTTTTT. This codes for CASSQETGWANEKLFF.

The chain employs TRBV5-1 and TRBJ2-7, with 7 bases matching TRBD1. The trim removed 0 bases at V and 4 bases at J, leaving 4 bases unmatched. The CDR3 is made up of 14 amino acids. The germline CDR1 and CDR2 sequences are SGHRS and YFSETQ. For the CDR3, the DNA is TGCGCCAGCAGCTTGGAGAGGGGGCCGTACGAGCAGTACTTC. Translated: CASSLERGPYEQYF.

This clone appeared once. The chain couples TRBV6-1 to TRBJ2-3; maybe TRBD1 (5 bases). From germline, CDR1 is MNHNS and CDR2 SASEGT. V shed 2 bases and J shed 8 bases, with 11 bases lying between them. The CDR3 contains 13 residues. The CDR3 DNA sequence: TGTGCCAGCAGTGAACCCAGGCAGGGTACGCAGTATTTT. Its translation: CASSEPRQGTQYF.

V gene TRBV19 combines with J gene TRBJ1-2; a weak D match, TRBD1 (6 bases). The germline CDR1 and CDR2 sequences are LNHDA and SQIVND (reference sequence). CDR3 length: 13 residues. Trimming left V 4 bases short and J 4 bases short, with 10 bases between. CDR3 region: CASSKTGGYGYTF. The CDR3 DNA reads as TGTGCCAGTAGTAAGACAGGAGGCTATGGCTACACCTTC.

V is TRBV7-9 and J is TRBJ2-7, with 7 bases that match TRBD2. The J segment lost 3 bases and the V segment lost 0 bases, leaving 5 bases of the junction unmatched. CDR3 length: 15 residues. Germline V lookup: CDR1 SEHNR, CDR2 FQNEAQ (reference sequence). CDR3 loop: CASSLAAGDFYEQYF. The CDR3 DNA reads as TGTGCCAGCAGCTTAGCGGCGGGGGACTTCTACGAGCAGTACTTC.

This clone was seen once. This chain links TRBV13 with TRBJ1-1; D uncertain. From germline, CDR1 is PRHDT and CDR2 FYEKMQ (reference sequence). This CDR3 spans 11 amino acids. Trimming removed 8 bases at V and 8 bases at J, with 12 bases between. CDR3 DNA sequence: TGTGCCAGCGGTCCGACGGGAGAAGCTTTCTTT. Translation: CASGPTGEAFF.

The CDR3 region has the DNA TGTGCCATCAGTGAGTCTTCAGGGGCAACTAATGAAAAACTGTTTTTT. It specifies CAISESSGATNEKLFF. The V gene is TRBV10-3, the J gene TRBJ1-4; the D gene is possibly TRBD1 (6 bases). V shed 0 bases and J shed 0 bases, with 8 bases lying between them. Per germline, CDR1 ENHRY and CDR2 SYGVKD. This CDR3 is built from 16 residues.